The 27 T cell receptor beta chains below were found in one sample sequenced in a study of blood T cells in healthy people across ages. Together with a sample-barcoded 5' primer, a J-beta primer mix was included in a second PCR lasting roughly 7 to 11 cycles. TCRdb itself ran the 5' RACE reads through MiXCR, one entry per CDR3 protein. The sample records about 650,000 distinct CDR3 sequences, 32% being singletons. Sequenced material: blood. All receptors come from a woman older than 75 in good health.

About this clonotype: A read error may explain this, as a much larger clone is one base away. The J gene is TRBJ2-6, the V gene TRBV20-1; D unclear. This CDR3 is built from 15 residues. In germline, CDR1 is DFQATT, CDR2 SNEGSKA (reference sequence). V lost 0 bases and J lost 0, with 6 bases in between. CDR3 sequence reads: CSARERNSGANVLTF. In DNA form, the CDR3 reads TGCAGTGCTAGAGAGAGGAACTCTGGGGCCAACGTCCTGACTTTC.

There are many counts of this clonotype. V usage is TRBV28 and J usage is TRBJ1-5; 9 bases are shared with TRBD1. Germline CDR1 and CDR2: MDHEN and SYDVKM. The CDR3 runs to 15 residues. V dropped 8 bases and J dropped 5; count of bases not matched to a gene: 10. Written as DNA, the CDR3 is TGTGCCAGCGGGGATTCGGACAGGGGTCATCAGCCCCAGCATTTT. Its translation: CASGDSDRGHQPQHF.

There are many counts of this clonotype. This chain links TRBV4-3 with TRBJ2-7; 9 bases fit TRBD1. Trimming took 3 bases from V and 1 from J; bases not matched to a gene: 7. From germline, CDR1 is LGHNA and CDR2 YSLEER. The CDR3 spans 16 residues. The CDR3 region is CASSQASGQGSYEQYF. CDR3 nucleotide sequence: TGCGCCAGCAGCCAGGCTTCGGGACAGGGTTCCTACGAGCAGTACTTC.

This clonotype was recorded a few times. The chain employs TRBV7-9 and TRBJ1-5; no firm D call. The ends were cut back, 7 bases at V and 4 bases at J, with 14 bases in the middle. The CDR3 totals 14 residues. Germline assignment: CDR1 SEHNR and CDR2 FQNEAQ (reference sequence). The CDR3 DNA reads TGTGCCAGCACCAAGGGTGAGGTAAATCAGCCCCAGCATTTT. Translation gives CASTKGEVNQPQHF.

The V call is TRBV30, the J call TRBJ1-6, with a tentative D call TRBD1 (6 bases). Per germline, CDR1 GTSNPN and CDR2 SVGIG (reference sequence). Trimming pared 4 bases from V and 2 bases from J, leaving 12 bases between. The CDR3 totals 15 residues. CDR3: CAWTPDRTYNSPLHF. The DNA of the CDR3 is TGTGCCTGGACCCCGGACAGAACCTATAATTCACCCCTCCACTTT.

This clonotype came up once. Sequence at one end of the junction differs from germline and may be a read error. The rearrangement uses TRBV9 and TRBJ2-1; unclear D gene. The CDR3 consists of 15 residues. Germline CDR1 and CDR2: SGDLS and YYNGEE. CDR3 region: CASSVGRSSYNEKFF. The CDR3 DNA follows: TGTGCCAGCAGCGTAGGGCGGAGCTCCTACAATGAGAAGTTCTTC.

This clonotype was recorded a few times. The CDR3 DNA is TGCGCCAGCAGCCCGGGACAGGGCCAAATAGGTTACACTGAAGCTTTCTTT. Its translation is CASSPGQGQIGYTEAFF. The chain recombines TRBV5-1 with TRBJ1-1, with 9 positions matching TRBD1. With 4 bases clipped from V and 3 bases from J, the junction kept 13 bases outside the gene matches. Germline V gives CDR1 SGHRS, CDR2 YFSETQ. CDR3 length: 17 amino acids.

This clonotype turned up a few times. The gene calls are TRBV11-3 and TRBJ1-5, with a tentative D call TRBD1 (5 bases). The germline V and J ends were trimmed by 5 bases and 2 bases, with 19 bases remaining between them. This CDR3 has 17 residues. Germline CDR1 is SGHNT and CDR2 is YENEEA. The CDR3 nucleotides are TGTGCCAGCAGCCCCCACTGCTTAGGGGCGGGCAATCAGCCCCAGCATTTT. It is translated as CASSPHCLGAGNQPQHF.

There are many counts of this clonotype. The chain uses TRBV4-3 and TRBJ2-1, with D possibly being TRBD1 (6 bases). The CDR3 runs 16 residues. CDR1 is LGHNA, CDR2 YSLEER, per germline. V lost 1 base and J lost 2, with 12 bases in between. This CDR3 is CASSQATGGTYNEQFF. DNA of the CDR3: TGCGCCAGCAGCCAAGCGACAGGCGGAACCTACAATGAGCAGTTCTTC.

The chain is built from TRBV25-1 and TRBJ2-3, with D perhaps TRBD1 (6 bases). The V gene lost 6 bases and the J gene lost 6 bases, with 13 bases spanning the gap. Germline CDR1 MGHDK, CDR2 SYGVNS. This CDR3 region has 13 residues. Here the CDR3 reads CASSITGTDTQYF. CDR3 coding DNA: TGTGCCAGCAGCATCACAGGGACCGATACGCAGTATTTT.

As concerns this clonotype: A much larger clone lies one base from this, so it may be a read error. The CDR3 loop is CASSQDPLTGSGERFF. For the CDR3, the DNA is TGCGCCAGCAGCCAAGATCCCCTGACAGGGTCCGGGGAGCGGTTTTTT. The chain recombines TRBV4-3 with TRBJ2-2; TRBD1 matches at 7 bases. This CDR3 contains 16 residues. The germline V gene encodes CDR1 LGHNA and CDR2 YSLEER.

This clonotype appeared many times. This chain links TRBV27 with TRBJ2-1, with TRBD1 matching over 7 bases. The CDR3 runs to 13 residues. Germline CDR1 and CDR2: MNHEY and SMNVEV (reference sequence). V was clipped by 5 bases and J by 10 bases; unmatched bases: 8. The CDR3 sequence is CASSPYRDSEQFF. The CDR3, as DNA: TGTGCCAGCAGTCCCTACCGGGACAGCGAGCAGTTCTTC.

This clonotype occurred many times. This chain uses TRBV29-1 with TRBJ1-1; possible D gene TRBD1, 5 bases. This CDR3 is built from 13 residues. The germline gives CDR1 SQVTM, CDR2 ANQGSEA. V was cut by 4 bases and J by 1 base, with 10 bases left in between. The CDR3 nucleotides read TGCAGCGTTGCAAGGGACCAGAACACTGAAGCTTTCTTT. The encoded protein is CSVARDQNTEAFF.

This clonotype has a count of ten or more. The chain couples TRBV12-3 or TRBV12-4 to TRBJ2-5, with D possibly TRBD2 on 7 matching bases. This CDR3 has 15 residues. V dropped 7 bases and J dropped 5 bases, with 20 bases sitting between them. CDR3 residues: CASTIRGARGETQYF. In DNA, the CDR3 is TGTGCCAGCACCATCCGGGGGGCTCGGGGGGAGACCCAGTACTTC.

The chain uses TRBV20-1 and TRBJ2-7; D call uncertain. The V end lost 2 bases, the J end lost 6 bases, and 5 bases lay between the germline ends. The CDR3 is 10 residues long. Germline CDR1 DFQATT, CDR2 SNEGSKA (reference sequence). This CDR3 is CSARPREQYF. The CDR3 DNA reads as TGCAGTGCTAGACCCCGCGAGCAGTACTTC.

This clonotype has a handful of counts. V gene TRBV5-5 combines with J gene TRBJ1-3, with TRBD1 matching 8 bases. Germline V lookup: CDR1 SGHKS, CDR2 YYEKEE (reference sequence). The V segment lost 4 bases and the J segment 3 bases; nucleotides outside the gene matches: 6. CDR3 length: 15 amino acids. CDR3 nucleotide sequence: TGTGCCAGCAGCCCCAGGGGGCAGGTTGGAAACACCATATATTTT. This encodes CASSPRGQVGNTIYF.

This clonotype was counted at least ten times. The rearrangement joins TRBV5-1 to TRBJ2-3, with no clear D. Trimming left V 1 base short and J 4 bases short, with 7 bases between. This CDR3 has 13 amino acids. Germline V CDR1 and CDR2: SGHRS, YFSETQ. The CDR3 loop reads CASSLSGADTQYF. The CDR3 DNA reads TGCGCCAGCAGCTTGTCCGGAGCAGATACGCAGTATTTT.

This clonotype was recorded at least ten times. As DNA, the CDR3 is TGTGCCAGCAGCGTAGAGGGCAGGGGGTGGTACAATGAGCAGTTCTTC. Translating gives CASSVEGRGWYNEQFF. The chain couples TRBV9 to TRBJ2-1; 7 bases map to TRBD1. This CDR3 contains 16 residues. Germline V gene lookup returns CDR1 SGDLS and CDR2 YYNGEE. Losses at the gene ends were 0 bases for V and 4 bases for J; bases not matched to a gene: 7.

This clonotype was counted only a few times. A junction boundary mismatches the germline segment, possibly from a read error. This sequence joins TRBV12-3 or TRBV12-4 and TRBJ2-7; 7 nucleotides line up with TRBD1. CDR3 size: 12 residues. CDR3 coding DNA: TGTGCCGGCAGCGGACAGGCCTACGAGCAGTACTTC. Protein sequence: CAGSGQAYEQYF.

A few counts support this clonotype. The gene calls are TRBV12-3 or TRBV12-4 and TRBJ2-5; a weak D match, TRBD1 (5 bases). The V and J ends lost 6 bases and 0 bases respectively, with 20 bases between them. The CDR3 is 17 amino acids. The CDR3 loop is CASRFFPGRYNQETQYF. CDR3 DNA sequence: TGTGCCAGCAGGTTTTTTCCAGGGCGCTACAACCAAGAGACCCAGTACTTC.

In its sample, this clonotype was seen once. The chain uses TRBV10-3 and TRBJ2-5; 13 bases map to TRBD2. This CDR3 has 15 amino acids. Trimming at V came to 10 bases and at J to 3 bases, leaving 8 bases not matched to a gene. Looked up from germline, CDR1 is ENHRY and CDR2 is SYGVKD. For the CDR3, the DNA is TGTGCCACCGCGACTAGCGGGAGGAGGGAAGAGACCCAGTACTTC. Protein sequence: CATATSGRREETQYF.

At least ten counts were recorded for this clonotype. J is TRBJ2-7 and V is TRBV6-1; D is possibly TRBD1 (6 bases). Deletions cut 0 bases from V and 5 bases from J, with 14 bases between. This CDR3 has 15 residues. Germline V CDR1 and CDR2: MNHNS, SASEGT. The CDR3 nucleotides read TGTGCCAGCAGTGAAGCTCACCAGGGGATCAACGAGCAGTACTTC. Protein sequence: CASSEAHQGINEQYF.

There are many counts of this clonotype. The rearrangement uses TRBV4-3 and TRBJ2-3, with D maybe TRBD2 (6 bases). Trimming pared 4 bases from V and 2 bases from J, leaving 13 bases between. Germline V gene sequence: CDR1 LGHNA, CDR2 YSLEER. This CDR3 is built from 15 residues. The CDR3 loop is CASSRDSKNTDTQYF. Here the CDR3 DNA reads TGCGCCAGCAGCCGGGACTCGAAGAACACAGATACGCAGTATTTT.

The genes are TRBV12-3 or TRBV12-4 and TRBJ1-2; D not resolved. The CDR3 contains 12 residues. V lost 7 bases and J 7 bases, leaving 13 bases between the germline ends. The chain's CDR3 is CASTLGRAGYTF. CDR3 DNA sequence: TGTGCCAGCACCCTGGGAAGGGCTGGCTACACCTTC.

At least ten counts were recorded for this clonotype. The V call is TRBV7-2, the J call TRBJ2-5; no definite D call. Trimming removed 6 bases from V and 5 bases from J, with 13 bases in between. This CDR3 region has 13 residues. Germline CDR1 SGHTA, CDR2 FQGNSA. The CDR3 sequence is CASSRSLGETQYF. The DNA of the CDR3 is TGTGCCAGCAGTCGGTCCCTCGGGGAGACCCAGTACTTC.

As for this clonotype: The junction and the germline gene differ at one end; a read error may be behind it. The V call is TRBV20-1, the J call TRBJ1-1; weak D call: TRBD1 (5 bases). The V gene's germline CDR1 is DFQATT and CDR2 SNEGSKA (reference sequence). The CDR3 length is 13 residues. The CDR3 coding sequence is TGCTGTGCTAGAATCAGGGAGAACACTGAAGCTTTCTTT. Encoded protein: CCARIRENTEAFF.

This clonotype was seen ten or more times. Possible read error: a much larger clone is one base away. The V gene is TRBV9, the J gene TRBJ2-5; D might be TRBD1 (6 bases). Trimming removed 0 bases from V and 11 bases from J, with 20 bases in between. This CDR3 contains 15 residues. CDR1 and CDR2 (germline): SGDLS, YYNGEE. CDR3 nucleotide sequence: TGTGCCAGCAGCGTAGAGGACAGTGCGGCCAATGAGCAGTACTTC. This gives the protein CASSVEDSAANEQYF.